This T cell receptor beta chain was documented in a study of chemoradiotherapy in HPV16-positive cancers. Profiling relied on immunoSEQ multiplex PCR, and the TCRdb table lists in-frame clones only, not all of them. The sample gives nearly 2,500 clones, around 81% of which show up once; under 55% is in the top ten. This clonotype was sampled from a human donor with HPV-associated anogenital cancer. The input for sequencing was tumor tissue, taken from a patient who underwent chemoradiotherapy.

CDR3 nucleotide sequence: TGTGCCAGCAGCGTAGGCAGGGGGCAAGAGACCCAGTACTTC. As protein: CASSVGRGQETQYF. This chain links TRBV9 with TRBJ2-5; 7 bases map to TRBD1. Looked up from germline, CDR1 is SGDLS and CDR2 is YYNGEE. This CDR3 has 14 amino acids. J was trimmed by 2 bases and V by 0 bases; bases with no gene match: 1.